A single T cell receptor (beta chain) is shown here with its context. The antigen is undetermined. Indicated time point: cycle 4 day 1 (C4D1), after five to seven weeks of nivolumab. With no exception, relapse followed autologous stem cell transplantation in all patients, and brentuximab vedotin exposure varied. Magnetic negative selection served to purify CD4+ T cells out of PBMCs that had been thawed. Germline V gene sequence: CDR1 SNHLY, CDR2 FYNNEI. V was trimmed by 11 bases and J by 6 bases, leaving 23 bases between them. This CDR3 has 15 amino acids. These data are taken from a study of PD-1 blockade in classical Hodgkin lymphoma. Overall study context: Patients received nivolumab 3 mg/kg intravenously every 2 weeks. Overall study findings and caveats: By C4D1, CD4+ diversity increased significantly, especially in complete responders. Reports indicated that newly diagnosed patients had lower baseline TCR diversity than healthy donors did.

Assay: immunoSEQ multiplex PCR; the TCRdb copy retains only in-frame clones and omits some. The data show fewer than 13,000 clones, 65% to 85% seen once. The sequencing here drew on CD4+ T cells from blood, taken before the fourth cycle of nivolumab. The clonotype comes from a human donor with classical Hodgkin lymphoma. This sequence joins TRBV2 and TRBJ2-1; tentative D call: TRBD1 (6 bases). The CDR3 here is CAGQSGTRTFNEQFF. The CDR3 DNA follows: TGTGCCGGACAGTCCGGGACAAGAACCTTCAATGAGCAGTTCTTC.